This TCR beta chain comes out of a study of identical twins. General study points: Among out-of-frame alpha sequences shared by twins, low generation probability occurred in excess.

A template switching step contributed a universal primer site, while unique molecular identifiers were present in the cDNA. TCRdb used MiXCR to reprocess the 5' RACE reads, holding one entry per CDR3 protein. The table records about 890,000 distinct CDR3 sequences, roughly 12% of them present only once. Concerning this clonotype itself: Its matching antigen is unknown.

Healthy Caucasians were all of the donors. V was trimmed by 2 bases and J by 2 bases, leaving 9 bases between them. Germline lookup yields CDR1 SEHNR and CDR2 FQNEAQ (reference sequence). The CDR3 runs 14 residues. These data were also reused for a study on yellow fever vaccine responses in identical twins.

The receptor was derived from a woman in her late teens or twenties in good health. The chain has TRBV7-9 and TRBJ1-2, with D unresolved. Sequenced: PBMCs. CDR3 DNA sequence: TGTGCCAGCAGCTTAACACAGATAAACTATGGCTACACCTTC. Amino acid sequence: CASSLTQINYGYTF.